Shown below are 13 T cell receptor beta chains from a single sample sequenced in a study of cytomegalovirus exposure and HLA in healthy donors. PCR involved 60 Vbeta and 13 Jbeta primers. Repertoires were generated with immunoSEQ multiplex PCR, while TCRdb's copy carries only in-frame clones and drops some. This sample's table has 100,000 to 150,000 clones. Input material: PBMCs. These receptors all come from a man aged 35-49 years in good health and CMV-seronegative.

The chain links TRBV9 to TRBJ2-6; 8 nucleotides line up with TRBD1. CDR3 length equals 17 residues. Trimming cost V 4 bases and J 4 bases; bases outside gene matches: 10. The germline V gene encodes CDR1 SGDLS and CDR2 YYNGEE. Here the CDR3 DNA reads TGTGCCAGCAGCAACCCGAGGGGACAGGCAGGGGCCAACGTCCTGACTTTC. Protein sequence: CASSNPRGQAGANVLTF.

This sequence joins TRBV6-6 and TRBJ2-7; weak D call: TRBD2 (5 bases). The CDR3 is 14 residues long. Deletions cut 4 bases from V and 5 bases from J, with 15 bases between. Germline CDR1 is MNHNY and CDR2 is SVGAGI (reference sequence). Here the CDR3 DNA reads TGTGCCAGCAGTTCGGGATATCGGTGGGACGAGCAGTACTTC. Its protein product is CASSSGYRWDEQYF.

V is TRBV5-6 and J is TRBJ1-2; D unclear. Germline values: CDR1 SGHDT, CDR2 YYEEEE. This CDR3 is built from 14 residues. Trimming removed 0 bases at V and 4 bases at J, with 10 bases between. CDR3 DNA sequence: TGTGCCAGCAGCTTGGTAGAAGTCCTCTATGGCTACACCTTC. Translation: CASSLVEVLYGYTF.

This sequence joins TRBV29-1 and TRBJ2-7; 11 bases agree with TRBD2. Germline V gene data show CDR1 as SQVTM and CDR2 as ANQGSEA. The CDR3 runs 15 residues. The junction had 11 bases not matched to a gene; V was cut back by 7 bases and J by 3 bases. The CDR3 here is CSAGWVAGGHYEQYF. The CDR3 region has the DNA TGCAGCGCCGGCTGGGTAGCGGGAGGGCACTACGAGCAGTACTTC.

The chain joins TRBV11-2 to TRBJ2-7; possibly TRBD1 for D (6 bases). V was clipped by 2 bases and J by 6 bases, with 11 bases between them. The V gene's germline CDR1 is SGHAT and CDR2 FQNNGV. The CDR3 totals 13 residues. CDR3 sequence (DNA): TGTGCCAGCAGCTTAACTCTAGGGGGCGAGCAGTACTTC. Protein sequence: CASSLTLGGEQYF.

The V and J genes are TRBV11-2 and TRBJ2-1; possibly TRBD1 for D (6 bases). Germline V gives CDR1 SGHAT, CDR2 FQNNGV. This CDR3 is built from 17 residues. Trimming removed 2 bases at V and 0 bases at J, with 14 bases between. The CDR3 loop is CASSLRRQVRSYNEQFF. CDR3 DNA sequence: TGTGCCAGCAGCTTACGGAGACAGGTCCGCTCCTACAATGAGCAGTTCTTC. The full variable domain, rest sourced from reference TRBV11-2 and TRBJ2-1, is EAGVAQSPRYKIIEKRQSVAFWCNPISGHATLYWYQQILGQGPKLLIQFQNNGVVDDSQLPKDRFSAERLKGVDSTLKIQPAKLEDSAVYLCASSLRRQVRSYNEQFFGPGTRLTVL.

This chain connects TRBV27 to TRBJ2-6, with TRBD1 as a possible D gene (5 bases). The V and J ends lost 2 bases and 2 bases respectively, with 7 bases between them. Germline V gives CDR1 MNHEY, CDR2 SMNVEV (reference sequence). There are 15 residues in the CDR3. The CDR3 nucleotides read TGTGCCAGCAGTTTACAGGGTACTGGGGCCAACGTCCTGACTTTC. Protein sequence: CASSLQGTGANVLTF. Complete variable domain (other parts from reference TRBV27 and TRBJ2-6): EAQVTQNPRYLITVTGKKLTVTCSQNMNHEYMSWYRQDPGLGLRQIYYSMNVEVTDKGDVPEGYKVSRKEKRNFPLILESPSPNQTSLYFCASSLQGTGANVLTFGAGSRLTVL.

CDR3 protein: CASSLGGTANEKLFF. The CDR3 coding sequence is TGTGCCAGCAGCTTGGGGGGGACAGCTAATGAAAAACTGTTTTTT. J is TRBJ1-4 and V is TRBV5-4; 7 positions agree with TRBD1. CDR3 length: 15 amino acids. V was pared by 0 bases and J by 3 bases, with 2 bases of the junction left unmatched. Germline V lookup: CDR1 SGHNT, CDR2 YYREEE (reference sequence).

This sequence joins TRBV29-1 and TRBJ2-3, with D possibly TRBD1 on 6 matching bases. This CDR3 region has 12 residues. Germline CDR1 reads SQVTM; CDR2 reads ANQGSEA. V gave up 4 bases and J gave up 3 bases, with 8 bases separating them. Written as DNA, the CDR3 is TGCAGCGTTGTTACAGGGACAGATACGCAGTATTTT. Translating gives CSVVTGTDTQYF.

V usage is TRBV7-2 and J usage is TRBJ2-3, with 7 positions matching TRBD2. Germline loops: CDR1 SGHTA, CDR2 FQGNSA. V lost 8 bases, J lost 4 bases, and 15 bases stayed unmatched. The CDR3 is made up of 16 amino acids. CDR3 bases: TGTGCCAGCGGGAAAGTGGGAGGGCCCTCGCCAGATACGCAGTATTTT. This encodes CASGKVGGPSPDTQYF.

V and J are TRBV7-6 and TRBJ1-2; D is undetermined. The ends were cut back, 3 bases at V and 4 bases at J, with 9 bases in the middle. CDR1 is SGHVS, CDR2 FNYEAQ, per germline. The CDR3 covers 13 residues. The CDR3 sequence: CASSFGGAYGYTF. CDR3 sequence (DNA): TGTGCCAGCAGCTTCGGCGGTGCCTATGGCTACACCTTC.

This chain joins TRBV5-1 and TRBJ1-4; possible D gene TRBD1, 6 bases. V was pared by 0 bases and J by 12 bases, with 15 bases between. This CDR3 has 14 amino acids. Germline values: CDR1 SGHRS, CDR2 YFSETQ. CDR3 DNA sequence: TGCGCCAGCAGCTTGGCCAGGGGTCCTAGGGAACTGTTTTTT. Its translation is CASSLARGPRELFF. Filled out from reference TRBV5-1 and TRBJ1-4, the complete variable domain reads KAGVTQTPRYLIKTRGQQVTLSCSPISGHRSVSWYQQTPGQGLQFLFEYFSETQRNKGNFPGRFSGRQFSNSRSEMNVSTLELGDSALYLCASSLARGPRELFFGSGTQLSVL.

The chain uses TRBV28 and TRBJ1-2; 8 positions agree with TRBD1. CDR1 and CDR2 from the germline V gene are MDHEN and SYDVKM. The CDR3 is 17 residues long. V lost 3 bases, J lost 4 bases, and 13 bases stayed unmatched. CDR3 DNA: TGTGCCAGCAGTTTCCTTTTTGTAGGGACAGGAACCTATGGCTACACCTTC. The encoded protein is CASSFLFVGTGTYGYTF.